These T cell receptor beta chains were read from a single sample in a study of blood T cell repertoires in COVID-19. Assay used: immunoSEQ multiplex PCR; TCRdb lists only in-frame clones, some missing. The table shows about 200,000 clones, with roughly 80% occurring only once. The source material was peripheral blood. These receptor sequences come from a woman between 70 and 85 years old with acute or convalescent COVID-19. Each CDR3 is given with its conserved first and last residue. A D gene is named only where the DNA matches it firmly. Part of the rows lack a size; the others show once, few, many or a class for expanded clones.

CDR3: CASSYSPDSEAFF
DNA: TGTGCCAGCAGTTACAGTCCCGACAGTGAAGCTTTCTTT
J: TRBJ1-1
length: 13
V: TRBV27
D: -
size: few

CDR3: CASSRGGANYEQYF
DNA: TGTGCCAGTAGTAGGGGGGGCGCAAATTACGAGCAGTACTTC
J: TRBJ2-7
length: 14
V: TRBV19
D: -
size: few

CDR3: CASSILGLGGYTF
DNA: TGTGCCAGTAGTATACTGGGGCTCGGGGGCTACACCTTC
J: TRBJ1-2
length: 13
V: TRBV19
D: -
size: -

CDR3: CASSPLLNTGELFF
DNA: TGTGCCAGCTCACCTCTCTTGAACACCGGGGAGCTGTTTTTT
J: TRBJ2-2
length: 14
V: TRBV18
D: -
size: few

CDR3: CASSRSAGTGTGSQPQHF
DNA: TGTGCCAGCAGCCGATCCGCCGGGACAGGGACGGGAAGCCAGCCCCAGCATTTT
J: TRBJ1-5
length: 18
V: TRBV28
D: TRBD1
size: -

CDR3: CASSLAASATDTQYF
DNA: TGTGCCAGCTCGCTGGCGGCTAGCGCCACAGATACGCAGTATTTT
J: TRBJ2-3
length: 15
V: TRBV5-4
D: -
size: -

CDR3: CASSTGDYGYTF
DNA: TGTGCCAGCAGCACAGGGGACTATGGCTACACCTTC
J: TRBJ1-2
length: 12
V: TRBV28
D: TRBD1
size: -

CDR3: CSVEGDTDTQYF
DNA: TGCAGCGTTGAAGGAGACACAGATACGCAGTATTTT
J: TRBJ2-3
length: 12
V: TRBV29-1
D: -
size: -

CDR3: CASSQQGAETQHF
DNA: TGTGCCAGTAGCCAACAGGGGGCCGAGACCCAGCATTTT
J: TRBJ1-5
length: 13
V: TRBV19
D: TRBD1
size: -

CDR3: CASQTPAGNTGELFF
DNA: TGTGCCAGTCAAACCCCTGCAGGGAACACCGGGGAGCTGTTTTTT
J: TRBJ2-2
length: 15
V: TRBV19
D: -
size: once

CDR3: CASSLRTGEGYTF
DNA: TGTGCCAGCAGCCTCCGGACAGGGGAAGGCTACACCTTC
J: TRBJ1-2
length: 13
V: TRBV14
D: TRBD1
size: -

CDR3: CASSQEPPGEITLYEQYF
DNA: TGTGCCAGCAGCCAAGAGCCCCCAGGGGAGATAACCCTCTACGAGCAGTACTTC
J: TRBJ2-7
length: 18
V: TRBV4-2
D: -
size: -

CDR3: CATSDPSTGGHSYNEQFF
DNA: TGTGCCACCAGTGATCCTTCGACGGGGGGGCACTCCTACAATGAGCAGTTCTTC
J: TRBJ2-1
length: 18
V: TRBV24-1
D: TRBD2
size: -

CDR3: CTSSGTGWNEQFF
DNA: TGCACCAGCAGCGGGACAGGATGGAATGAGCAGTTCTTC
J: TRBJ2-1
length: 13
V: TRBV1
D: -
size: -

CDR3: CASSLADRGWETQYF
DNA: TGTGCCAGCAGCTTGGCGGACAGGGGGTGGGAGACCCAGTACTTC
J: TRBJ2-5
length: 15
V: TRBV7-9
D: TRBD1
size: many

CDR3: CASSDGTGGRSPLHF
DNA: TGTGCCAGCAGTGACGGGACAGGGGGTCGTTCACCCCTCCACTTT
J: TRBJ1-6
length: 15
V: TRBV27
D: TRBD1
size: -

CDR3: CASSPPGKNSGNTIYF
DNA: TGTGCCAGCAGCCCCCCGGGAAAAAACTCTGGAAACACCATATATTTT
J: TRBJ1-3
length: 16
V: TRBV7-2
D: -
size: -

CDR3: CASSSATGGGQETQYF
DNA: TGTGCCAGCAGCTCCGCGACAGGGGGCGGCCAAGAGACCCAGTACTTC
J: TRBJ2-5
length: 16
V: TRBV7-3
D: TRBD1
size: -

CDR3: CASSDSGAGGDTQYF
DNA: TGTGCCAGCAGTGATAGCGGGGCTGGGGGAGATACGCAGTATTTT
J: TRBJ2-3
length: 15
V: TRBV2
D: TRBD2
size: few

CDR3: CASSPTGSPNYGYTF
DNA: TGCGCCAGCAGCCCCACAGGGTCCCCCAACTATGGCTACACCTTC
J: TRBJ1-2
length: 15
V: TRBV5-1
D: -
size: -

CDR3: CASSPWATSNTGELFF
DNA: TGTGCCAGCTCACCTTGGGCCACTTCGAACACCGGGGAGCTGTTTTTT
J: TRBJ2-2
length: 16
V: TRBV18
D: -
size: once

CDR3: CASSLGSGTPTDTQYF
DNA: TGCGCCAGCAGCTTAGGTAGCGGGACGCCCACAGATACGCAGTATTTT
J: TRBJ2-3
length: 16
V: TRBV5-1
D: TRBD2
size: -

CDR3: CAISETSGSHNEQFF
DNA: TGTGCCATCAGTGAGACCAGCGGGAGTCACAATGAGCAGTTCTTC
J: TRBJ2-1
length: 15
V: TRBV10-3
D: TRBD2
size: few

CDR3: CASSQGPPIGAGATYEQYF
DNA: TGCGCCAGCAGCCAAGGTCCCCCCATTGGGGCAGGAGCTACCTACGAGCAGTACTTC
J: TRBJ2-7
length: 19
V: TRBV4-1
D: -
size: -

CDR3: CASSFERGEHYGYTF
DNA: TGTGCCAGCAGCTTCGAACGGGGGGAACACTATGGCTACACCTTC
J: TRBJ1-2
length: 15
V: TRBV6-4
D: -
size: -

CDR3: CASKVAGSDEQFF
DNA: TGTGCCAGCAAGGTAGCGGGAAGCGATGAGCAGTTCTTC
J: TRBJ2-1
length: 13
V: TRBV6-5
D: TRBD2
size: -

CDR3: CACGRADQPQHF
DNA: TGTGCCTGCGGCCGCGCCGATCAGCCCCAGCATTTT
J: TRBJ1-5
length: 12
V: TRBV6-6
D: -
size: once

CDR3: CAAGTSSYNEQFF
DNA: TGTGCCGCAGGGACAAGCTCCTACAATGAGCAGTTCTTC
J: TRBJ2-1
length: 13
V: TRBV28
D: -
size: -

CDR3: CASRGAGTGTYEQYF
DNA: TGTGCCAGCAGGGGGGCCGGGACAGGGACCTACGAGCAGTACTTC
J: TRBJ2-7
length: 15
V: TRBV28
D: TRBD1
size: few

CDR3: CASSIRQISSYNSPLHF
DNA: TGTGCCAGCAGTATACGACAGATAAGCTCCTATAATTCACCCCTCCACTTT
J: TRBJ1-6
length: 17
V: TRBV2
D: -
size: few

CDR3: CASSLGKTSPGAEAFF
DNA: TGTGCCAGCAGCTTGGGGAAGACAAGCCCCGGGGCTGAAGCTTTCTTT
J: TRBJ1-1
length: 16
V: TRBV5-4
D: -
size: -

CDR3: CASSGVRGGELFF
DNA: TGTGCCAGCAGTGGGGTCCGAGGCGGGGAGCTGTTTTTT
J: TRBJ2-2
length: 13
V: TRBV2
D: -
size: -

CDR3: CASSYSRGRVEQYF
DNA: TGTGCCAGCAGTTACTCGAGAGGGAGGGTCGAGCAGTACTTC
J: TRBJ2-7
length: 14
V: TRBV6-5
D: TRBD2
size: once

CDR3: CASSYSFTGEYEQYF
DNA: TGTGCCAGCAGTTACTCGTTCACGGGGGAATACGAGCAGTACTTC
J: TRBJ2-7
length: 15
V: TRBV6-5
D: -
size: -

CDR3: CASSSWTSGSLNEQFF
DNA: TGTGCCAGCAGCTCCTGGACTAGCGGGAGTTTGAATGAGCAGTTCTTC
J: TRBJ2-1
length: 16
V: TRBV5-4
D: TRBD2
size: -

CDR3: CASSRTGGFYEQYF
DNA: TGTGCCAGCAGCCGGACAGGGGGTTTCTACGAGCAGTACTTC
J: TRBJ2-7
length: 14
V: TRBV9
D: TRBD1
size: -

CDR3: CASSKQGAGNQPQHF
DNA: TGTGCCAGCAGCAAACAGGGGGCTGGAAATCAGCCCCAGCATTTT
J: TRBJ1-5
length: 15
V: TRBV9
D: TRBD1
size: -

CDR3: CASSRRRQGTGYNEQFF
DNA: TGTGCCAGCAGCCGACGAAGACAGGGGACTGGGTACAATGAGCAGTTCTTC
J: TRBJ2-1
length: 17
V: TRBV5-4
D: TRBD1
size: -

CDR3: CASSLRGISNQPQHF
DNA: TGTGCCAGCAGCCTCAGGGGGATTAGCAATCAGCCCCAGCATTTT
J: TRBJ1-5
length: 15
V: TRBV6-6
D: TRBD1
size: -

CDR3: CASSTRVNQPQHF
DNA: TGTGCCAGCAGTACCAGGGTGAATCAGCCCCAGCATTTT
J: TRBJ1-5
length: 13
V: TRBV12-3/TRBV12-4
D: -
size: -

CDR3: CASSVGVAPSTDTQYF
DNA: TGTGCCAGCAGCGTAGGCGTCGCCCCTAGCACAGATACGCAGTATTTT
J: TRBJ2-3
length: 16
V: TRBV9
D: -
size: -

CDR3: CATSLDTEAFF
DNA: TGTGCCACCAGCTTAGACACTGAAGCTTTCTTT
J: TRBJ1-1
length: 11
V: TRBV15
D: -
size: -

CDR3: CAWSPGTLSSYEQYF
DNA: TGTGCCTGGAGTCCCGGGACTTTGAGCTCCTACGAGCAGTACTTC
J: TRBJ2-7
length: 15
V: TRBV30
D: -
size: few

CDR3: CASSLSRVPYEQYF
DNA: TGTGCCAGCAGTTTAAGCAGGGTCCCCTACGAGCAGTACTTC
J: TRBJ2-7
length: 14
V: TRBV28
D: -
size: -

CDR3: CASSRGQLGEKLFF
DNA: TGTGCCAGCAGCCGGGGACAGCTGGGTGAAAAACTGTTTTTT
J: TRBJ1-4
length: 14
V: TRBV3-1/TRBV3-2
D: TRBD1
size: -

CDR3: CASSAPRGSGANVLTF
DNA: TGTGCCAGTAGTGCCCCCAGGGGCTCTGGGGCCAACGTCCTGACTTTC
J: TRBJ2-6
length: 16
V: TRBV19
D: -
size: few

CDR3: CASSPSAGGLEKLFF
DNA: TGTGCCAGCAGTCCCTCGGCAGGGGGCCTTGAAAAACTGTTTTTT
J: TRBJ1-4
length: 15
V: TRBV28
D: TRBD1
size: -

CDR3: CASTFGDRANLGEKLFF
DNA: TGTGCCAGCACCTTCGGGGACAGGGCGAACCTGGGGGAAAAACTGTTTTTT
J: TRBJ1-4
length: 17
V: TRBV7-2
D: TRBD1
size: -

CDR3: CATGPGTRGETQYF
DNA: TGTGCCACAGGTCCCGGGACTAGAGGCGAGACCCAGTACTTC
J: TRBJ2-5
length: 14
V: TRBV24-1
D: TRBD2
size: -

CDR3: CASSIVGRGYSNQPQHF
DNA: TGTGCCAGTAGTATAGTAGGCAGGGGGTATAGCAATCAGCCCCAGCATTTT
J: TRBJ1-5
length: 17
V: TRBV19
D: TRBD1
size: few

CDR3: CASSSTRDSNEQFF
DNA: TGTGCCAGCAGCTCAACCCGGGACAGCAATGAGCAGTTCTTC
J: TRBJ2-1
length: 14
V: TRBV7-2
D: TRBD1
size: -

CDR3: CASSEVRSSYEQYF
DNA: TGTGCCAGCAGCGAGGTCCGATCCAGCTACGAGCAGTACTTC
J: TRBJ2-7
length: 14
V: TRBV16
D: -
size: once

CDR3: CASSSSTGRPLHF
DNA: TGTGCCAGCAGCTCCTCGACAGGGCGGCCCCTCCACTTT
J: TRBJ1-6
length: 13
V: TRBV11-3
D: TRBD1
size: -

CDR3: CSVEGGLAGDYEQYF
DNA: TGCAGCGTTGAGGGCGGACTAGCGGGAGACTACGAGCAGTACTTC
J: TRBJ2-7
length: 15
V: TRBV29-1
D: TRBD2
size: -

CDR3: CASSVDGGMRAGDSYEQYF
DNA: TGTGCCAGCAGCGTAGATGGGGGGATGCGGGCCGGGGACTCCTACGAGCAGTACTTC
J: TRBJ2-7
length: 19
V: TRBV9
D: -
size: -

CDR3: CASALDRGETQYF
DNA: TGTGCTAGTGCCTTGGACAGGGGTGAGACCCAGTACTTC
J: TRBJ2-5
length: 13
V: TRBV12-5
D: TRBD1
size: -

CDR3: CASSPTGTGLHEQYF
DNA: TGTGCCAGCAGTCCGACCGGGACAGGACTCCACGAGCAGTACTTC
J: TRBJ2-7
length: 15
V: TRBV28
D: TRBD1
size: -